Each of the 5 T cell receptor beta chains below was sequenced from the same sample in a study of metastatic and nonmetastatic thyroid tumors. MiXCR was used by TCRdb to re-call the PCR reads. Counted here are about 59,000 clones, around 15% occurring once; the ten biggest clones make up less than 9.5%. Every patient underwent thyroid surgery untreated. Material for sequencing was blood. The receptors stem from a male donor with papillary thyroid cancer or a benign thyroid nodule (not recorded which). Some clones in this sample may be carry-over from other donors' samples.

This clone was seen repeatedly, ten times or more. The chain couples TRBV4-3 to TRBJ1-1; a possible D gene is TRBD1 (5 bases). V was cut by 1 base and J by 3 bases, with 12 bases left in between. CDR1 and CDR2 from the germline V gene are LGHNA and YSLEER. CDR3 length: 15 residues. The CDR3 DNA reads TGCGCCAGCAGCCAAGTGCTACAGGAACACACTGAAGCTTTCTTT. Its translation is CASSQVLQEHTEAFF.

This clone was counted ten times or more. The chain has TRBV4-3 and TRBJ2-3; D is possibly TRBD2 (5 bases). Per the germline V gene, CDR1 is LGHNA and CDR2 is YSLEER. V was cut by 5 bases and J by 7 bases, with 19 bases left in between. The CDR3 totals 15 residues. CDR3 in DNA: TGCGCCAGCAGCTCTAGTCGGGGTAGTTCAAATACGCAGTATTTT. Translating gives CASSSSRGSSNTQYF.

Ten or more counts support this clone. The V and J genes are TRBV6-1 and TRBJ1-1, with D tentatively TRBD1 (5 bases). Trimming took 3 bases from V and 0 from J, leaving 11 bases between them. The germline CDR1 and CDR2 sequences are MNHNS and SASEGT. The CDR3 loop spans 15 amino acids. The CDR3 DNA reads TGTGCCAGCAGTGATGTGGGACTGTTGAACACTGAAGCTTTCTTT. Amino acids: CASSDVGLLNTEAFF.

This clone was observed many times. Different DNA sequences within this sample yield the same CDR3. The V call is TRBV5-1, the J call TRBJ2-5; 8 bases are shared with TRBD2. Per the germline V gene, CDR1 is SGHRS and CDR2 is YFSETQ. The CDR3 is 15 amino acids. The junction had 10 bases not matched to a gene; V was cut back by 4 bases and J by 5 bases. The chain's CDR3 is CASSPKTGGLETQYF. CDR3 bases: TGCGCCAGCAGCCCAAAAACGGGGGGGCTTGAGACCCAGTACTTC.

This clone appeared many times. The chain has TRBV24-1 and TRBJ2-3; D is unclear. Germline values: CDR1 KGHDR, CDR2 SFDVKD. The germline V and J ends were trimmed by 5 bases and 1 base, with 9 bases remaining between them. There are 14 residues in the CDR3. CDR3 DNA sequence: TGTGCCACCAGTGGGGTTGAGGGCACAGATACGCAGTATTTT. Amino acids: CATSGVEGTDTQYF.